This T cell receptor (beta chain) is drawn from a study of blood T cell repertoires in COVID-19. Whole-study context: Samples of COVID-19 (acute and convalescent) were obtained from the United States, Italy and Spain. In each case, the material was cDNA or gDNA derived from T cells, B-cell-depleted T cells, or PBMCs.

Here immunoSEQ multiplex PCR was the method, and the copy in TCRdb shows in-frame clones only, minus some. Of around 140,000 clones listed, 85% to 90% are singletons. The CDR3 covers 12 residues. V lost 1 base and J 5 bases, leaving 5 bases between the germline ends. Germline CDR1 is SGHTA and CDR2 is FQGNSA. Sequenced input: peripheral blood. V and J are TRBV7-2 and TRBJ2-5; D remains unclear. The TCR comes from a man between 18 and 35 years old with COVID-19, enrolled during active disease. Here the CDR3 reads CASSLVEETQYF. Written as DNA, the CDR3 is TGTGCCAGCAGCTTAGTGGAGGAGACCCAGTACTTC.